The clone carrying this TCR beta chain was seen a handful of times. Each CDR3 protein gets one entry after TCRdb re-called the 5' RACE reads with MiXCR. The table lists tens of thousands of distinct CDR3 sequences, 8.2% of them singletons, with roughly 2.8% in the top ten. Germline V CDR1 and CDR2: LNHNV, YYDKDF (reference sequence). The CDR3 is made up of 12 amino acids. The germline V and J ends were trimmed by 9 bases and 7 bases, with 13 bases remaining between them. The data belong to a study of chronic HIV infection and antiretroviral therapy. V usage is TRBV15 and J usage is TRBJ1-5, with a weak D call TRBD1 (6 bases). The sample comprised peripheral blood. This TCR derives from an adult who had HIV and had not received antiretroviral therapy, or was an uninfected healthy control (not recorded which). The CDR3 protein is CATSGDRQPQHF. DNA of the CDR3: TGTGCCACTTCAGGGGACCGGCAGCCCCAGCATTTT. The entire variable domain, with the rest obtained from reference TRBV15 and TRBJ1-5, is as follows: DAMVIQNPRYQVTQFGKPVTLSCSQTLNHNVMYWYQQKSSQAPKLLFHYYDKDFNNEADTPDNFQSRRPNTSFCFLDIRSPGLGDTAMYLCATSGDRQPQHFGDGTRLSIL.